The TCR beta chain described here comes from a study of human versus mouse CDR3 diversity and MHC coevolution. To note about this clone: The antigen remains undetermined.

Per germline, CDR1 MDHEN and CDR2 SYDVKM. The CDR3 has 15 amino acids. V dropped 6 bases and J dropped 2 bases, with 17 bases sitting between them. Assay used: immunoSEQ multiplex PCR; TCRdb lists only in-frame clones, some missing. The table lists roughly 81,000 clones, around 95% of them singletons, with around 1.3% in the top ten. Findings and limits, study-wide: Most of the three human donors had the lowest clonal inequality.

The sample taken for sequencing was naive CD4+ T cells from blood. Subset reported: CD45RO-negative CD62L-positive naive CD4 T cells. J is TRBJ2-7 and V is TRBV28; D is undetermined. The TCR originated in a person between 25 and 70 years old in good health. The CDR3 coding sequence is TGTGCCAGCAGCCAAACGACAAGAGTTACCTACGAGCAGTACTTC. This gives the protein CASSQTTRVTYEQYF. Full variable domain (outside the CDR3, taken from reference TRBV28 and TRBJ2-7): DVKVTQSSRYLVKRTGEKVFLECVQDMDHENMFWYRQDPGLGLRLIYFSYDVKMKEKGDIPEGYSVSREKKERFSLILESASTNQTSMYLCASSQTTRVTYEQYFGPGTRLTVT.